This T cell receptor (beta chain) was recovered during a study of blood T cell repertoires in COVID-19. At the level of the study: From the United States, Italy and Spain came samples of acute and convalescent COVID-19.

TCRdb's copy holds only in-frame clones and misses some; the assay was immunoSEQ multiplex PCR. The profile shows more than 350,000 clones, around 89% of them singletons. CDR3 length: 16 residues. Germline V gives CDR1 SEHNR, CDR2 FQNEAQ (reference sequence). The V end was cut by 2 bases, the J end by 1 base, with 14 bases between. This clone was found a few times. Source material: peripheral blood. The source is a woman aged 25 to 39 with COVID-19, enrolled during active disease. The V and J genes are TRBV7-9 and TRBJ1-1; D is possibly TRBD1 (5 bases). CDR3 DNA sequence: TGTGCCAGCAGCTTACGGTGGGGGGTGGAGAACACTGAAGCTTTCTTT. Translating it yields CASSLRWGVENTEAFF.